This is a list of T cell receptor beta chains from one sample in a study of OX40 agonist ivuxolimab in advanced cancers. The assay was immunoSEQ multiplex PCR, and TCRdb's table has in-frame clones only and misses some. The data contain roughly 72,000 clones, about 91% of them seen just once; the ten biggest clones take up 11%. The starting material was CD4+ or CD8+ T cells sorted from blood, obtained in a trial of the OX40 agonist ivuxolimab. These receptors all stem from an adult with an advanced solid tumor such as melanoma, head and neck, liver or kidney cancer. Both conserved end residues are part of each CDR3. The D gene is left open where the match is weak. Rows may omit the clone size; those that give it use once, few, many or a size class.

V gene: TRBV5-1
J gene: TRBJ2-5
D gene: .
clone size: .
CDR3 protein: CASSLEQPETQYF
CDR3 DNA: TGCGCCAGCAGCTTGGAGCAGCCCGAGACCCAGTACTTC

V gene: TRBV29-1
J gene: TRBJ2-5
D gene: .
clone size: .
CDR3 protein: CSVEDPPGRETQYF
CDR3 DNA: TGCAGCGTTGAAGATCCCCCAGGGAGGGAGACCCAGTACTTC

V gene: TRBV6-1
J gene: TRBJ1-6
D gene: .
clone size: few
CDR3 protein: CASTAANSPLHF
CDR3 DNA: TGTGCCAGCACCGCGGCAAACTCACCCCTCCACTTT

V gene: TRBV5-1
J gene: TRBJ2-5
D gene: .
clone size: .
CDR3 protein: CASSPGTLNQETQYF
CDR3 DNA: TGCGCCAGCAGCCCTGGGACCCTGAATCAAGAGACCCAGTACTTC

V gene: TRBV7-9
J gene: TRBJ1-5
D gene: TRBD1
clone size: .
CDR3 protein: CASSAGQGFQPQHF
CDR3 DNA: TGTGCCAGCAGCGCGGGACAGGGGTTTCAGCCCCAGCATTTT

V gene: TRBV7-2
J gene: TRBJ2-5
D gene: TRBD1
clone size: .
CDR3 protein: CASSLQGQGETQYF
CDR3 DNA: TGTGCCAGCAGCTTACAGGGACAGGGGGAGACCCAGTACTTC

V gene: TRBV18
J gene: TRBJ2-1
D gene: .
clone size: .
CDR3 protein: CASSPNQGIYNEQFF
CDR3 DNA: TGTGCCAGCTCACCAAACCAGGGGATTTACAATGAGCAGTTCTTC

V gene: TRBV7-9
J gene: TRBJ2-2
D gene: .
clone size: .
CDR3 protein: CASSFTGELFF
CDR3 DNA: TGTGCCAGCAGTTTCACCGGGGAGCTGTTTTTT

V gene: TRBV5-1
J gene: TRBJ2-5
D gene: .
clone size: .
CDR3 protein: CASSLLNTWGETQYF
CDR3 DNA: TGCGCCAGCAGCTTGTTGAACACCTGGGGGGAGACCCAGTACTTC

V gene: TRBV5-1
J gene: TRBJ1-4
D gene: TRBD1
clone size: once
CDR3 protein: CASSSSTGRNEKLFF
CDR3 DNA: TGCGCCAGCAGCTCGTCGACAGGGAGAAATGAAAAACTGTTTTTT

V gene: TRBV18
J gene: TRBJ2-4
D gene: .
clone size: .
CDR3 protein: CASSPLVGTNIQYF
CDR3 DNA: TGTGCCAGCTCACCACTGGTAGGGACAAACATTCAGTACTTC

V gene: TRBV6-6
J gene: TRBJ1-2
D gene: .
clone size: .
CDR3 protein: CASSYGRNYGYTF
CDR3 DNA: TGTGCCAGCAGTTACGGAAGAAACTATGGCTACACCTTC

V gene: TRBV18
J gene: TRBJ1-1
D gene: .
clone size: .
CDR3 protein: CASSPYWTGRNTEAFF
CDR3 DNA: TGTGCCAGCTCACCCTATTGGACGGGGAGGAACACTGAAGCTTTCTTT

V gene: TRBV5-1
J gene: TRBJ2-7
D gene: TRBD2
clone size: .
CDR3 protein: CASSLRGGQTKEQYF
CDR3 DNA: TGCGCCAGCAGCTTACGGGGGGGCCAGACGAAGGAGCAGTACTTC

V gene: TRBV4-1
J gene: TRBJ2-7
D gene: TRBD1
clone size: once
CDR3 protein: CASSQDGFGTVVEQYF
CDR3 DNA: TGCGCCAGCAGCCAAGATGGTTTTGGGACAGTTGTCGAGCAGTACTTC

V gene: TRBV28
J gene: TRBJ1-5
D gene: .
clone size: .
CDR3 protein: CASLGSTGGVQPQHF
CDR3 DNA: TGTGCCAGCCTGGGAAGTACGGGGGGCGTTCAGCCCCAGCATTTT

V gene: TRBV10-3
J gene: TRBJ2-3
D gene: .
clone size: .
CDR3 protein: CAISYRQEDTQYF
CDR3 DNA: TGTGCCATCAGTTACCGACAGGAGGATACGCAGTATTTT

V gene: TRBV5-8
J gene: TRBJ2-3
D gene: .
clone size: .
CDR3 protein: CASSLDGQGSTDTQYF
CDR3 DNA: TGTGCCAGCAGCTTGGACGGGCAGGGTAGCACAGATACGCAGTATTTT

V gene: TRBV14
J gene: TRBJ1-1
D gene: .
clone size: .
CDR3 protein: CASSQGWTEAFF
CDR3 DNA: TGTGCCAGCAGCCAGGGGTGGACTGAAGCTTTCTTT

V gene: TRBV5-4
J gene: TRBJ1-1
D gene: .
clone size: .
CDR3 protein: CASSWRDGGYTEAFF
CDR3 DNA: TGTGCCAGCAGCTGGAGGGACGGGGGGTACACTGAAGCTTTCTTT